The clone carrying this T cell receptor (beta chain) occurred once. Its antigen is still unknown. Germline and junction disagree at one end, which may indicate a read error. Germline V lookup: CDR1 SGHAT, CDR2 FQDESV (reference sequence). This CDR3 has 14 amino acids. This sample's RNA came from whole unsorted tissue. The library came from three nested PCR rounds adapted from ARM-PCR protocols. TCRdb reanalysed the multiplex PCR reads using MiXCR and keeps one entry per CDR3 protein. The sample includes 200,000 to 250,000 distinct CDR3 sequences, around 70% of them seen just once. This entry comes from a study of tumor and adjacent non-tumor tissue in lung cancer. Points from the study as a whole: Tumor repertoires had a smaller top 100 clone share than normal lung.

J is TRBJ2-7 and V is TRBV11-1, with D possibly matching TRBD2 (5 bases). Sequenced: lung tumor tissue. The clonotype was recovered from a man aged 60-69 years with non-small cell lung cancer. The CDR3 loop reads CTSSTWRGSYEQYF. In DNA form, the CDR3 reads TGTACCAGCAGCACCTGGAGAGGGTCATACGAGCAGTACTTC.